The 27 T cell receptor beta chains listed next were all sequenced from one sample in a study of patients and donors after allogeneic stem cell transplantation. TCRdb called the RT-PCR reads again in MiXCR, with one record for every CDR3 protein. The data hold more than 150,000 distinct CDR3 sequences, with around 41% observed a single time. The sequencing input was blood, either unsorted or a sorted T cell fraction (not recorded which). Receptors originate from a human donor who was either an allogeneic HSCT recipient or a stem cell or donor lymphocyte infusion donor (not recorded which). It is not recorded whose cells these are; they may come from a transplant donor.

This clonotype came up a few times. CDR3 residues: CSVLPGGWDTEAFF. The CDR3 nucleotides read TGCAGCGTTCTACCGGGAGGATGGGACACTGAAGCTTTCTTT. The chain carries TRBV29-1 and TRBJ1-1; D not resolved. Trimming cost V 5 bases and J 3 bases, with 16 bases left between them. CDR1 is SQVTM and CDR2 is ANQGSEA in the germline V gene. The CDR3 totals 14 residues.

This rearrangement joins TRBV5-1 to TRBJ2-1; 7 nucleotides match TRBD2. Germline lookup yields CDR1 SGHRS and CDR2 YFSETQ. J gave up 5 bases and V 4 bases, and 12 bases lay outside the gene matches. This CDR3 comprises 16 residues. The CDR3 sequence is CASSPGLLAENNEQFF. The CDR3 nucleotides read TGCGCCAGCAGCCCTGGCTTGCTAGCGGAAAACAATGAGCAGTTCTTC. The full variable domain, rest sourced from reference TRBV5-1 and TRBJ2-1, is KAGVTQTPRYLIKTRGQQVTLSCSPISGHRSVSWYQQTPGQGLQFLFEYFSETQRNKGNFPGRFSGRQFSNSRSEMNVSTLELGDSALYLCASSPGLLAENNEQFFGPGTRLTVL.

There are a few counts of this clonotype. This rearrangement joins TRBV29-1 to TRBJ1-2; no clear D. V was trimmed by 6 bases and J by 8 bases, leaving 10 bases between them. The CDR3 has 10 amino acids. Germline lookup yields CDR1 SQVTM and CDR2 ANQGSEA. For the CDR3, the DNA is TGCAGCGTAGTCACCGGAGGCTACACCTTC. This sequence encodes CSVVTGGYTF.

This sequence joins TRBV7-9 and TRBJ1-1; D gene unclear. The germline CDR1 and CDR2 sequences are SEHNR and FQNEAQ (reference sequence). This CDR3 contains 14 residues. Deletions cut 7 bases from V and 1 base from J, with 13 bases between. Here the CDR3 reads CASTSRAQNTEAFF. In nucleotides, the CDR3 is TGTGCCAGCACCTCTAGGGCTCAGAACACTGAAGCTTTCTTT.

A few counts support this clonotype. V usage is TRBV5-1 and J usage is TRBJ1-2, with TRBD1 matching 7 bases. The ends lost 2 bases at V and 3 bases at J; junction bases unmatched: 4. Germline CDR1 SGHRS, CDR2 YFSETQ. The CDR3 is 14 amino acids. For the CDR3, the DNA is TGCGCCAGCAGCTTCACCGGGACAGACTATGGCTACACCTTC. This gives the protein CASSFTGTDYGYTF. Full variable domain (outside the CDR3, taken from reference TRBV5-1 and TRBJ1-2): KAGVTQTPRYLIKTRGQQVTLSCSPISGHRSVSWYQQTPGQGLQFLFEYFSETQRNKGNFPGRFSGRQFSNSRSEMNVSTLELGDSALYLCASSFTGTDYGYTFGSGTRLTVV.

This clonotype was seen a few times. This rearrangement joins TRBV12-3 or TRBV12-4 to TRBJ1-2; tentative D call: TRBD1 (5 bases). The ends were cut back, 7 bases at V and 8 bases at J, with 14 bases in the middle. This CDR3 spans 12 amino acids. CDR3 sequence (DNA): TGTGCCAGCACTCAGGGAATACGGGGCTACACCTTC. It encodes CASTQGIRGYTF.

The rearrangement links TRBV7-2 to TRBJ1-1; 8 bases are shared with TRBD1. Trimming removed 5 bases from V and 5 bases from J; junction bases left unmatched: 10. The CDR3 contains 15 residues. The germline CDR1 and CDR2 sequences are SGHTA and FQGNSA. In DNA, the CDR3 is TGTGCCAGCAGCACGCTCGACAGGGGTGGGACTGAAGCTTTCTTT. Amino acids: CASSTLDRGGTEAFF.

The V gene is TRBV3-1, the J gene TRBJ2-2; a weak D match, TRBD1 (6 bases). Germline V gene data show CDR1 as LGHDT and CDR2 as YNNKEL (reference sequence). V lost 4 bases, J lost 10 bases, and 13 bases lay in between. The CDR3 runs 13 residues. The DNA for the CDR3 is TGTGCCAGCAGCCCTAGGGGACACACGGAGCTGTTTTTT. It encodes CASSPRGHTELFF.

V gene TRBV12-3 or TRBV12-4 combines with J gene TRBJ2-3; no clear D. The CDR3 has 14 amino acids. Trimming took 2 bases from V and 2 from J, leaving 8 bases between them. The CDR3 region has the DNA TGTGCCAGCAGTTTAAGAACGAACACAGATACGCAGTATTTT. This translates into CASSLRTNTDTQYF.

This chain joins TRBV4-2 and TRBJ2-1; the match to TRBD2 covers 13 bases. Germline trimming cut 4 bases from V and 0 bases from J; bases unmatched to any gene: 9. This CDR3 region has 19 residues. The germline gives CDR1 LGHNA, CDR2 YNFKEQ. CDR3 residues: CASSPEGLAGPGSYNEQFF. CDR3 in DNA: TGTGCCAGCAGCCCGGAGGGACTAGCGGGGCCAGGCTCCTACAATGAGCAGTTCTTC.

The chain joins TRBV6-5 to TRBJ2-7; no clear D gene. The CDR3 spans 15 residues. The germline CDR1 and CDR2 sequences are MNHEY and SVGAGI. V dropped 2 bases and J dropped 2 bases, with 13 bases sitting between them. The DNA for the CDR3 is TGTGCCAGCAGTTACGGTCTCGACAATACCTACGAGCAGTACTTC. This codes for CASSYGLDNTYEQYF.

This sequence joins TRBV7-9 and TRBJ2-2, with D maybe TRBD2 (7 bases). Trimming took 11 bases from V and 5 from J, leaving 27 bases between them. This CDR3 has 17 residues. The germline CDR1 and CDR2 sequences are SEHNR and FQNEAQ (reference sequence). The CDR3 region has the DNA TGTGCCGGGGAGGGGACACCCCTGATGAGCATTACCGGGGAGCTGTTTTTT. Its protein product is CAGEGTPLMSITGELFF.

This CDR3 reads CASSVEREMNTEAFF. In DNA, the CDR3 is TGTGCCAGCAGCGTAGAACGGGAGATGAACACTGAAGCTTTCTTT. The V and J genes are TRBV9 and TRBJ1-1, with D unresolved. There are 15 residues in the CDR3. CDR1 is SGDLS, CDR2 YYNGEE, per germline. The V end lost 0 bases, the J end lost 0 bases, and 9 bases lay between the germline ends.

This clonotype was seen a handful of times. V is TRBV28 and J is TRBJ2-3; TRBD1 matches 9 bases. After removal of 7 bases from V and 3 bases from J, the junction contained 11 bases not matched to a gene. CDR1 is MDHEN and CDR2 is SYDVKM in the germline V gene. The CDR3 extends over 16 amino acids. Here the CDR3 reads CASNQSGTGSTDTQYF. The CDR3 DNA reads as TGTGCCAGCAACCAATCCGGGACAGGGAGTACAGATACGCAGTATTTT.

V and J are TRBV27 and TRBJ2-1, with 9 bases matching TRBD2. The CDR3 is 18 amino acids. The V segment lost 6 bases and the J segment 6 bases; nucleotides outside the gene matches: 18. Germline-derived CDR1 and CDR2 are MNHEY and SMNVEV (reference sequence). The CDR3 bases are TGTGCCAGCAGCTTACTACCGGGACTAGCTGTCCTTCCCAATGAGCAGTTCTTC. Its translation is CASSLLPGLAVLPNEQFF.

The chain is built from TRBV24-1 and TRBJ2-1; D unresolved. This CDR3 is 13 amino acids long. Germline loops: CDR1 KGHDR, CDR2 SFDVKD. Trimming shortened V by 1 base and J by 8 bases, and 8 bases separated the two germline ends. The CDR3 DNA is TGTGCCACCAGTGATTTATTTGGTGATGAGCAGTTCTTC. This sequence encodes CATSDLFGDEQFF.

In its sample, this clonotype was seen a few times. The rearrangement uses TRBV4-3 and TRBJ1-4; no definite D call. V was clipped by 0 bases and J by 6 bases, with 11 bases between them. The CDR3 totals 15 residues. Germline V gene lookup returns CDR1 LGHNA and CDR2 YSLEER. The chain's CDR3 is CASSQDPGLDEKLFF. CDR3 DNA sequence: TGCGCCAGCAGCCAAGACCCGGGTCTGGATGAAAAACTGTTTTTT.

This sequence joins TRBV20-1 and TRBJ2-7, with 8 bases matching TRBD2. The V and J ends lost 5 bases and 2 bases, in that order; junction bases with no gene match: 5. Germline V CDR1 and CDR2: DFQATT, SNEGSKA (reference sequence). The CDR3 covers 13 residues. Here the CDR3 reads CSAWPGLAYEQYF. CDR3 bases: TGCAGTGCTTGGCCGGGACTAGCCTACGAGCAGTACTTC.

This clonotype was observed a few times. CDR3 loop: CASSQTQEGDHQPQHF. The DNA of the CDR3 is TGCGCCAGCAGCCAAACTCAGGAAGGAGATCATCAGCCCCAGCATTTT. V is TRBV4-1 and J is TRBJ1-5; D unresolved. Deletions cut 2 bases from V and 5 bases from J, with 16 bases between. The CDR3 length is 16 residues. From germline, CDR1 is MGHRA and CDR2 YSYEKL.

V is TRBV3-1 and J is TRBJ2-1; 7 nucleotides agree with TRBD2. Germline CDR1 LGHDT, CDR2 YNNKEL (reference sequence). After removal of 1 base from V and 16 bases from J, the junction contained 4 bases not matched to a gene. The CDR3 spans 11 residues. The CDR3 is CASSQGLAHFF. The CDR3, as DNA: TGTGCCAGCAGCCAAGGACTAGCTCATTTCTTC.

The chain combines TRBV5-6 with TRBJ1-4, with TRBD1 identical over 10 bases. The CDR3 loop spans 13 amino acids. CDR1 SGHDT and CDR2 YYEEEE come from the germline V gene. V lost 9 bases, J lost 5 bases, and 4 bases stayed unmatched. CDR3 region: CATRDRGNEKLFF. CDR3 DNA sequence: TGTGCCACCCGGGACAGGGGCAATGAAAAACTGTTTTTT.

The rearrangement uses TRBV6-5 and TRBJ2-2; TRBD1 matches 7 bases. J gave up 1 base and V 0 bases, and 2 bases lay outside the gene matches. The germline V gene encodes CDR1 MNHEY and CDR2 SVGAGI. This CDR3 comprises 16 residues. In DNA, the CDR3 is TGTGCCAGCAGTTACTCGGACAGGAGGAACACCGGGGAGCTGTTTTTT. Encoded protein: CASSYSDRRNTGELFF.

V is TRBV27 and J is TRBJ2-5; 15 bases agree with TRBD2. There are 15 residues in the CDR3. CDR1 MNHEY and CDR2 SMNVEV come from the germline V gene (reference sequence). The trim removed 4 bases at V and 5 bases at J, leaving 2 bases unmatched. Here the CDR3 DNA reads TGTGCCAGCAGTTCCGGACTAGCGGGAGGGGAGACCCAGTACTTC. It is translated as CASSSGLAGGETQYF.

This clonotype was recorded a few times. This chain uses TRBV29-1 with TRBJ1-1, with 7 bases identical to TRBD1. The length of the CDR3 is 16 residues. Germline CDR1 reads SQVTM; CDR2 reads ANQGSEA. The V and J ends lost 4 bases and 0 bases, in that order; junction bases with no gene match: 11. In DNA form, the CDR3 reads TGCAGCGTTGTCGGAAGGGGGCCTTCCCTGAACACTGAAGCTTTCTTT. Its translation is CSVVGRGPSLNTEAFF.

This clonotype has a handful of counts. The chain is built from TRBV14 and TRBJ1-1; D gene unclear. V was clipped by 3 bases and J by 1 base, with 21 bases between them. The CDR3 sequence is 18 residues long. Per the germline V gene, CDR1 is SGHDN and CDR2 is FVKESK. CDR3 sequence: CASSHRSLSVFGNTEAFF. Here the CDR3 DNA reads TGTGCCAGCAGCCATCGCAGCCTTTCAGTGTTTGGGAACACTGAAGCTTTCTTT.

This clonotype was counted a few times. The V and J genes are TRBV6-5 and TRBJ1-1, with 8 bases lining up with TRBD1. V was clipped by 2 bases and J by 0 bases; unmatched bases: 5. CDR1 and CDR2 from the germline V gene are MNHEY and SVGAGI. The CDR3 sequence is 16 residues long. The CDR3: CASSYQSGGLNTEAFF. The CDR3 DNA is TGTGCCAGCAGTTACCAGTCAGGGGGCCTGAACACTGAAGCTTTCTTT.

The chain recombines TRBV5-1 with TRBJ2-1; 9 nucleotides align to TRBD1. V gave up 2 bases and J gave up 5 bases; unmatched junction bases: 5. This CDR3 has 15 amino acids. In germline, CDR1 is SGHRS, CDR2 YFSETQ. CDR3 nucleotide sequence: TGCGCCAGCAGCTTACCCGGGACAGGGCACAATGAGCAGTTCTTC. Amino acid sequence: CASSLPGTGHNEQFF.